The TCR beta chain under discussion was sequenced for a study of PD-1 blockade in classical Hodgkin lymphoma. General study results and limits: Complete responders entered with baseline diversity on par with newly diagnosed patients, the results showed. By cycle point C4D1, TCR diversity had risen significantly in CD4+ cells (but not CD8+ cells).

Trimming left V 0 bases short and J 9 bases short, with 10 bases between. Germline V lookup: CDR1 SGHDT, CDR2 YYEEEE. CDR3 length equals 13 residues. On this clone itself: The antigen is not known.

Time point defined: cycle 4 day 1 (C4D1), after 6 weeks of nivolumab. Each patient relapsed following autologous stem cell transplantation, and prior brentuximab vedotin exposure differed. Clones were sequenced by immunoSEQ multiplex PCR, and TCRdb holds only the in-frame ones, with some missing. The top ten clones hold 19% of a sample with some 110,000 clones, roughly 90% of them seen once. The sequence derives from a human donor with classical Hodgkin lymphoma. The material sequenced was peripheral blood mononuclear cells (PBMCs), taken before the fourth cycle of nivolumab. The chain has TRBV5-6 and TRBJ1-5; tentative D call: TRBD1 (5 bases). The CDR3 sequence: CASSLAGTGPQHF. DNA of the CDR3: TGTGCCAGCAGCTTGGCCGGAACAGGGCCCCAGCATTTT.